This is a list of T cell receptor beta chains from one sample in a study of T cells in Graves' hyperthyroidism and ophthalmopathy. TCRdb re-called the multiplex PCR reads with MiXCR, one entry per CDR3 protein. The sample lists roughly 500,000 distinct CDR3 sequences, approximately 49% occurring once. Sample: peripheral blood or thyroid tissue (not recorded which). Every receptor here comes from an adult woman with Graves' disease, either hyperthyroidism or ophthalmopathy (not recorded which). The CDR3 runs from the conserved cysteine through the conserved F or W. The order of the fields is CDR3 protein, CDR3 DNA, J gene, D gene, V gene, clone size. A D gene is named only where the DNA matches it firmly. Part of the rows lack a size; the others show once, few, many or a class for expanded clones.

cdr3_aa: CASSLNRGRGRNQPQHF
cdr3_nt: TGTGCCAGCAGCTTAAATCGGGGGCGCGGTCGCAATCAGCCCCAGCATTTT
j_call: TRBJ1-5
d_call: -
v_call: TRBV7-2
clone_size: -

cdr3_aa: CASKHRAVNTEAF
cdr3_nt: TGTGCCAGCAAACACAGGGCTGTGAACACTGAAGCTTTC
j_call: TRBJ2-6
d_call: -
v_call: TRBV6-5
clone_size: -

cdr3_aa: CASSLAYPNTEAFF
cdr3_nt: TGTGCCAGCAGTTTAGCGTATCCGAACACTGAAGCTTTCTTT
j_call: TRBJ1-1
d_call: -
v_call: TRBV12-3/TRBV12-4
clone_size: -

cdr3_aa: CASSESGTSNQPQHF
cdr3_nt: TGTGCCAGCAGTGAATCCGGAACGAGCAATCAGCCCCAGCATTTT
j_call: TRBJ1-5
d_call: -
v_call: TRBV6-1
clone_size: -

cdr3_aa: CASREDTAGGYEQYF
cdr3_nt: TGTGCCAGCAGAGAAGACACAGCGGGAGGGTACGAGCAGTACTTC
j_call: TRBJ2-7
d_call: TRBD2
v_call: TRBV2
clone_size: -

cdr3_aa: CSVEGGDRVLTGNTIYF
cdr3_nt: TGCAGCGTTGAAGGGGGAGACAGGGTTTTGACTGGAAACACCATATATTTT
j_call: TRBJ1-3
d_call: TRBD1
v_call: TRBV29-1
clone_size: -

cdr3_aa: CSVEGNSDYGYTF
cdr3_nt: TGCAGCGTTGAGGGTAATTCGGACTATGGCTACACCTTC
j_call: TRBJ1-2
d_call: -
v_call: TRBV29-1
clone_size: many

cdr3_aa: CASSFRPRSGSDTQYF
cdr3_nt: TGCGCCAGCAGCTTCCGGCCCCGATCAGGTTCAGATACGCAGTATTTT
j_call: TRBJ2-3
d_call: -
v_call: TRBV5-1
clone_size: many

cdr3_aa: CASSYTGTGEKLFF
cdr3_nt: TGTGCCAGCAGTTACACCGGGACCGGGGAAAAACTGTTTTTT
j_call: TRBJ1-4
d_call: -
v_call: TRBV6-5
clone_size: many

cdr3_aa: CASSFGTNQETQYF
cdr3_nt: TGTGCCAGCAGTTTCGGGACAAACCAAGAGACCCAGTACTTC
j_call: TRBJ2-5
d_call: -
v_call: TRBV7-9
clone_size: few

cdr3_aa: CAISDRDLRGGYTF
cdr3_nt: TGTGCCATCAGTGACCGGGACCTTCGAGGGGGCTACACCTTC
j_call: TRBJ1-2
d_call: -
v_call: TRBV10-3
clone_size: few

cdr3_aa: CAISPPGTGELFF
cdr3_nt: TGTGCCATCAGTCCCCCAGGCACCGGGGAGCTGTTTTTT
j_call: TRBJ2-2
d_call: -
v_call: TRBV10-3
clone_size: -

cdr3_aa: CASSQDTELDEKLFF
cdr3_nt: TGTGCCAGCAGCCAAGATACAGAGCTTGATGAAAAACTGTTTTTT
j_call: TRBJ1-4
d_call: -
v_call: TRBV4-2
clone_size: few

cdr3_aa: CSAREGQGGTQYF
cdr3_nt: TGCAGTGCTAGAGAAGGACAGGGCGGGACCCAGTACTTC
j_call: TRBJ2-5
d_call: TRBD1
v_call: TRBV20-1
clone_size: many

cdr3_aa: CASSFSPLSLGEPYEQYF
cdr3_nt: TGTGCCAGCAGTTTTTCCCCCCTTTCCTTGGGGGAGCCCTACGAGCAGTACTTC
j_call: TRBJ2-7
d_call: -
v_call: TRBV12-3/TRBV12-4
clone_size: -

cdr3_aa: CASSLGRSTDTQYF
cdr3_nt: TGTGCCAGCAGTTTGGGGCGGTCCACAGATACGCAGTATTTT
j_call: TRBJ2-3
d_call: -
v_call: TRBV7-6
clone_size: -

cdr3_aa: CASSTSGVLTGANVLTF
cdr3_nt: TGTGCCAGCAGCACGTCCGGGGTCCTCACTGGGGCCAACGTCCTGACTTTC
j_call: TRBJ2-6
d_call: -
v_call: TRBV7-2
clone_size: many

cdr3_aa: CSALVGEANTGELFF
cdr3_nt: TGCAGTGCTTTGGTGGGAGAAGCGAACACCGGGGAGCTGTTTTTT
j_call: TRBJ2-2
d_call: -
v_call: TRBV20-1
clone_size: many

cdr3_aa: CASSGGDRGSYEQYF
cdr3_nt: TGTGCCAGCAGCGGGGGGGACAGGGGATCCTACGAGCAGTACTTC
j_call: TRBJ2-7
d_call: TRBD1
v_call: TRBV9
clone_size: -

cdr3_aa: CASSLQGQGFNQPQHF
cdr3_nt: TGTGCCAGCAGTTTACAGGGACAGGGCTTCAATCAGCCCCAGCATTTT
j_call: TRBJ1-5
d_call: TRBD1
v_call: TRBV5-6
clone_size: -

cdr3_aa: CAIRTGENRAYEQYF
cdr3_nt: TGTGCCATCAGGACAGGGGAAAACCGGGCCTACGAGCAGTACTTC
j_call: TRBJ2-7
d_call: TRBD1
v_call: TRBV10-3
clone_size: few

cdr3_aa: CSARGLTSGRVPGELFF
cdr3_nt: TGCAGTGCTAGGGGGTTGACTAGCGGGAGGGTACCCGGGGAGCTGTTTTTT
j_call: TRBJ2-2
d_call: TRBD2
v_call: TRBV20-1
clone_size: -

cdr3_aa: CSARGNIPHTF
cdr3_nt: TGCAGTGCTAGAGGGAACATCCCTCACACCTTC
j_call: TRBJ1-2
d_call: -
v_call: TRBV20-1
clone_size: many

cdr3_aa: CASSLGRGLSYEQYF
cdr3_nt: TGTGCCAGCAGTTTAGGCAGGGGGCTCTCCTACGAGCAGTACTTC
j_call: TRBJ2-7
d_call: TRBD1
v_call: TRBV12-3/TRBV12-4
clone_size: -

cdr3_aa: CATSEGGLETSYEQYF
cdr3_nt: TGTGCCACCAGTGAAGGGGGACTAGAGACTTCCTACGAGCAGTACTTC
j_call: TRBJ2-7
d_call: TRBD2
v_call: TRBV24-1
clone_size: -

cdr3_aa: CASSLAGGSTEKLFF
cdr3_nt: TGTGCCAGCAGCTTAGCCGGGGGCAGCACTGAAAAACTGTTTTTT
j_call: TRBJ1-4
d_call: -
v_call: TRBV7-9
clone_size: -

cdr3_aa: CCAPNREAFF
cdr3_nt: TGCTGTGCTCCCAACCGGGAAGCTTTCTTT
j_call: TRBJ1-1
d_call: -
v_call: TRBV20-1
clone_size: -

cdr3_aa: CSARDTPDRGGANYGYTF
cdr3_nt: TGCAGTGCTAGAGATACCCCGGACAGGGGGGGAGCTAACTATGGCTACACCTTC
j_call: TRBJ1-2
d_call: TRBD1
v_call: TRBV20-1
clone_size: many

cdr3_aa: CASSWGTGGQPQYF
cdr3_nt: TGCGCCAGCAGCTGGGGGACAGGGGGCCAGCCCCAGTACTTC
j_call: TRBJ2-5
d_call: TRBD1
v_call: TRBV5-1
clone_size: -

cdr3_aa: CASSLGASGVDEKLFF
cdr3_nt: TGTGCCAGCAGCTTGGGTGCTTCGGGGGTTGATGAAAAACTGTTTTTT
j_call: TRBJ1-4
d_call: -
v_call: TRBV5-4
clone_size: many

cdr3_aa: CASSLNPRGMNTEAFF
cdr3_nt: TGCGCCAGCAGCTTGAACCCCCGAGGGATGAACACTGAAGCTTTCTTT
j_call: TRBJ1-1
d_call: -
v_call: TRBV5-1
clone_size: -

cdr3_aa: CASSWDSGNSPLHF
cdr3_nt: TGTGCCAGCAGTTGGGACTCTGGGAATTCACCCCTCCACTTT
j_call: TRBJ1-6
d_call: -
v_call: TRBV12-3/TRBV12-4
clone_size: -

cdr3_aa: CASSPWRQKSSYEQYF
cdr3_nt: TGTGCCAGCAGCCCTTGGAGACAGAAGAGCTCCTACGAGCAGTACTTC
j_call: TRBJ2-7
d_call: -
v_call: TRBV7-9
clone_size: -

cdr3_aa: CAGGDGLTF
cdr3_nt: TGTGCCGGGGGGGACGGCCTGACTTTC
j_call: TRBJ2-6
d_call: TRBD2
v_call: TRBV28
clone_size: -

cdr3_aa: CASSEVGPRTEAFF
cdr3_nt: TGTGCCAGCAGTGAAGTAGGGCCTAGGACTGAAGCTTTCTTT
j_call: TRBJ1-1
d_call: -
v_call: TRBV6-1
clone_size: many

cdr3_aa: CASSSNNNQPQHF
cdr3_nt: TGTGCCAGCAGCTCAAACAACAATCAGCCCCAGCATTTT
j_call: TRBJ1-5
d_call: -
v_call: TRBV11-2
clone_size: many

cdr3_aa: CASSLEEGGNSPLHF
cdr3_nt: TGCGCCAGCAGCTTGGAAGAGGGAGGTAATTCACCCCTCCACTTT
j_call: TRBJ1-6
d_call: -
v_call: TRBV5-1
clone_size: many

cdr3_aa: CASSQGQGRIYEQYF
cdr3_nt: TGCGCCAGCAGCCAAGGGCAGGGGCGAATCTACGAGCAGTACTTC
j_call: TRBJ2-7
d_call: -
v_call: TRBV4-1
clone_size: many

cdr3_aa: CASSEGVFQGDGYTF
cdr3_nt: TGTGCCAGCAGCGAGGGGGTTTTCCAAGGGGATGGCTACACCTTC
j_call: TRBJ1-2
d_call: -
v_call: TRBV9
clone_size: -

cdr3_aa: CASSFSATEETQYF
cdr3_nt: TGTGCCAGCAGCTTTTCGGCGACAGAAGAGACCCAGTACTTC
j_call: TRBJ2-5
d_call: -
v_call: TRBV7-8
clone_size: many

cdr3_aa: CASKTGPSSYEQYF
cdr3_nt: TGTGCCAGCAAAACAGGGCCGTCCTCCTACGAGCAGTACTTC
j_call: TRBJ2-7
d_call: -
v_call: TRBV6-6
clone_size: many

cdr3_aa: CATSRENLNTEAFF
cdr3_nt: TGTGCCACCAGCAGAGAAAACCTGAACACTGAAGCTTTCTTT
j_call: TRBJ1-1
d_call: -
v_call: TRBV15
clone_size: many

cdr3_aa: CASSLDMRREETQYF
cdr3_nt: TGTGCCAGCAGCTTAGATATGAGGCGGGAAGAGACCCAGTACTTC
j_call: TRBJ2-5
d_call: -
v_call: TRBV7-2
clone_size: -

cdr3_aa: CASGEGSRELFF
cdr3_nt: TGTGCCAGCGGAGAGGGATCGCGGGAGCTGTTTTTT
j_call: TRBJ2-2
d_call: -
v_call: TRBV7-9
clone_size: -

cdr3_aa: CSVEAGRRYGYTF
cdr3_nt: TGCAGCGTAGAAGCGGGACGGCGATATGGCTACACCTTC
j_call: TRBJ1-2
d_call: -
v_call: TRBV29-1
clone_size: few

cdr3_aa: CASSVPQGGNEKLFF
cdr3_nt: TGTGCCAGCAGCGTACCCCAGGGGGGTAATGAAAAACTGTTTTTT
j_call: TRBJ1-4
d_call: TRBD1
v_call: TRBV9
clone_size: once

cdr3_aa: CATSTETGNQPQHF
cdr3_nt: TGTGCCACCAGCACCGAGACAGGGAATCAGCCCCAGCATTTT
j_call: TRBJ1-5
d_call: TRBD1
v_call: TRBV15
clone_size: once

cdr3_aa: CASSSSMNTEAFF
cdr3_nt: TGTGCCAGCAGTTCCTCCATGAACACTGAAGCTTTCTTT
j_call: TRBJ1-1
d_call: -
v_call: TRBV28
clone_size: -

cdr3_aa: CAPPCLPSGAYEQYF
cdr3_nt: TGTGCGCCACCCTGCTTACCCTCAGGGGCTTACGAGCAGTACTTC
j_call: TRBJ2-7
d_call: -
v_call: TRBV6-4
clone_size: many

cdr3_aa: CAISGKGPHGYTF
cdr3_nt: TGTGCCATCAGTGGAAAAGGGCCGCATGGCTACACCTTC
j_call: TRBJ1-2
d_call: -
v_call: TRBV10-3
clone_size: many

cdr3_aa: CAISPPPQAAGGYTF
cdr3_nt: TGTGCCATCAGTCCCCCCCCGCAGGCGGCGGGCGGCTACACCTTC
j_call: TRBJ1-2
d_call: -
v_call: TRBV10-3
clone_size: many

cdr3_aa: CASSLPFF
cdr3_nt: TGTGCCAGCAGCTTGCCGTTCTTC
j_call: TRBJ2-1
d_call: -
v_call: TRBV5-6
clone_size: -

cdr3_aa: CASRAGGLGYTF
cdr3_nt: TGTGCCAGCAGGGCAGGGGGCCTCGGCTACACCTTC
j_call: TRBJ1-2
d_call: TRBD1
v_call: TRBV25-1
clone_size: few

cdr3_aa: CASNLNTEAFF
cdr3_nt: TGTGCCAGCAACCTAAACACTGAAGCTTTCTTT
j_call: TRBJ1-1
d_call: -
v_call: TRBV28
clone_size: -